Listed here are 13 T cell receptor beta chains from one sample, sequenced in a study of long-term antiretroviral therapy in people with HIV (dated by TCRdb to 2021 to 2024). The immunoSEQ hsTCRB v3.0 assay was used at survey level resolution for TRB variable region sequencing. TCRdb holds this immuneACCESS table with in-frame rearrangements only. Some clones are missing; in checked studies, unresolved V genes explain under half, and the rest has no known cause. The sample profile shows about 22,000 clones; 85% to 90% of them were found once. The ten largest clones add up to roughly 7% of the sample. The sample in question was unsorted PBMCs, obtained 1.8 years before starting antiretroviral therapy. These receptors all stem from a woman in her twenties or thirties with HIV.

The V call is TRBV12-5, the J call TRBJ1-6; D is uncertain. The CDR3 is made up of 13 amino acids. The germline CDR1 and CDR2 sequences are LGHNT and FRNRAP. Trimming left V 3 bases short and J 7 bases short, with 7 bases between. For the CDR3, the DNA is TGTGCTAGTGGTTTAAGAGGCAATTCACCCCTCCACTTT. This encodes CASGLRGNSPLHF.

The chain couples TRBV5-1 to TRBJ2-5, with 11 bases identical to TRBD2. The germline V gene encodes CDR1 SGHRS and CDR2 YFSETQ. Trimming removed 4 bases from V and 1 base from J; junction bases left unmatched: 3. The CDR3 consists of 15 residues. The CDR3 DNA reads TGCGCCAGCAGCACGGGACTAGCGGTCCAAGAGACCCAGTACTTC. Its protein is CASSTGLAVQETQYF.

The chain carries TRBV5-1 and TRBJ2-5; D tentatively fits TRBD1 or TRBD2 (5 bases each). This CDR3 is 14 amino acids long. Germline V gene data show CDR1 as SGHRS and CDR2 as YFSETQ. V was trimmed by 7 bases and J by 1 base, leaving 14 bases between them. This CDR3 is CASFRGAVQETQYF. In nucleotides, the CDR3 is TGCGCCAGCTTCCGAGGGGCAGTCCAAGAGACCCAGTACTTC.

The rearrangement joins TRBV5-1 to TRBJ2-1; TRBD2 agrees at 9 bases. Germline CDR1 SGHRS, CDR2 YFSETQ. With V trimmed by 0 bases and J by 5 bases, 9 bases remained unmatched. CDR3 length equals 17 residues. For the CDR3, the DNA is TGCGCCAGCAGCTTGGTGTTCGCTAGCGGGGATGACAATGAGCAGTTCTTC. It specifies CASSLVFASGDDNEQFF.

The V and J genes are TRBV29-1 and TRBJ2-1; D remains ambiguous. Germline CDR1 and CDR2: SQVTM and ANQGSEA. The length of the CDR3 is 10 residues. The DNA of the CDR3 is TGCAGGCCCCGCGGCAATGAGCAGTTCTTC. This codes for CRPRGNEQFF.

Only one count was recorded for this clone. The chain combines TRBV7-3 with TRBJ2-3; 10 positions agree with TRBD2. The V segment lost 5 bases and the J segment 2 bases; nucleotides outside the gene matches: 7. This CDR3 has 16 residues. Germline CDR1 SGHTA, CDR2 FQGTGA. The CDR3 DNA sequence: TGTGCCAGCAGCGATATTAGCGGGGGGCTCACAGATACGCAGTATTTT. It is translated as CASSDISGGLTDTQYF.

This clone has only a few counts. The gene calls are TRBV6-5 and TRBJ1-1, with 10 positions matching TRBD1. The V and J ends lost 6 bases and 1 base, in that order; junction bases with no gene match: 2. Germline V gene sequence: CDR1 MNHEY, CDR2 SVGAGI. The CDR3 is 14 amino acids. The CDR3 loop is CASRGQGRNTEAFF. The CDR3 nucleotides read TGTGCCAGCAGGGGACAGGGGAGGAACACTGAAGCTTTCTTT.

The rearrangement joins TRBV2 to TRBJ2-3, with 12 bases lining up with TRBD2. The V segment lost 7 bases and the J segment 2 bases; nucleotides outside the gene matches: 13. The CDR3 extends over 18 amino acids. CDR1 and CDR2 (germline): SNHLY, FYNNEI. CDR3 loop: CASTGPLAGGKYTDTQYF. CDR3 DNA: TGTGCCAGCACCGGGCCCCTAGCGGGGGGGAAATACACAGATACGCAGTATTTT.

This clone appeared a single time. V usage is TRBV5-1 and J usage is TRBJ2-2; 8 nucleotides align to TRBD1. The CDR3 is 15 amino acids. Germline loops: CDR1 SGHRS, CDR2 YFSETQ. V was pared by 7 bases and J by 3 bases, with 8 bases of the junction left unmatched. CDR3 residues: CASCKTGGDTGELFF. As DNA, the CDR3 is TGCGCCAGCTGTAAAACAGGGGGTGACACCGGGGAGCTGTTTTTT.

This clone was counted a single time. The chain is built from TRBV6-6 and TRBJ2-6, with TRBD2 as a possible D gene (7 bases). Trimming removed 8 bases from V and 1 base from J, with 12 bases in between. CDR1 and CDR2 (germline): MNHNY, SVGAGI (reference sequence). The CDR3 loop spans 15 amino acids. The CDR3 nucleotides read TGTGCCAGCGGTGGGGGGGCATCTGGGGCCAACGTCCTGACTTTC. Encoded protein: CASGGGASGANVLTF.

The CDR3 DNA follows: TGCGCCAGCAGCTCCCTAGCGGGGGGGGACACCGGGGAGCTGTTTTTT. Residues: CASSSLAGGDTGELFF. The chain combines TRBV4-1 with TRBJ2-2, with 12 bases aligning to TRBD2. This CDR3 is built from 16 residues. With V trimmed by 5 bases and J by 3 bases, 4 bases remained unmatched. Looked up from germline, CDR1 is MGHRA and CDR2 is YSYEKL.

For the CDR3, the DNA is TGTGCCAGCAGCCAGACTAGCGGGGCGTCAGATACGCAGTATTTT. Its protein product is CASSQTSGASDTQYF. J is TRBJ2-3 and V is TRBV11-3, with 11 bases fitting TRBD2. The V and J ends lost 5 bases and 4 bases, in that order; junction bases with no gene match: 5. The CDR3 is 15 amino acids. Germline CDR1 reads SGHNT; CDR2 reads YENEEA.

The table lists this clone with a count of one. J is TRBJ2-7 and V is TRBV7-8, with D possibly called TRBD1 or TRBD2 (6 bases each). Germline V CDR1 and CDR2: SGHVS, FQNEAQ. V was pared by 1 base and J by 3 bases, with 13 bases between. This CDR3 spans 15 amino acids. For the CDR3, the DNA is TGTGCCAGCAGCTTAGATGGGGGGCCTGGCTACGAGCAGTACTTC. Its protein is CASSLDGGPGYEQYF.